This T cell receptor (beta chain) emerged from a study of blood T cells in healthy people across ages. Study-level background: In model experiments, template switching was able to capture about one barcoded beta molecule for every two T cells that were present. Overall study results and limits: Because sorting was not performed, PBMCs prevented conclusive naive versus antigen-experienced comparison. Older individuals had lower TCR beta diversity per million T cells (the decline was roughly linear). It was the long-lived donors that had more naive CD4+ cells and higher diversity than aged donors.

Through a sample-barcoded 5' primer and a J-beta primer mix, a second PCR was run for roughly 7 to 11 cycles. MiXCR was run by TCRdb on the 5' RACE reads, yielding one entry per CDR3 protein. Of over 550,000 distinct CDR3 sequences listed, under 30% are singletons. Germline V gene lookup returns CDR1 MNHEY and CDR2 SVGAGI. Trimming removed 7 bases at V and 2 bases at J, with 23 bases between. The CDR3 is 17 amino acids. There are many counts of this clonotype. Its antigen is currently unknown. Sequencing input: blood. This TCR was sampled from an elderly woman in good health. The rearrangement links TRBV6-5 to TRBJ2-5, with TRBD1 as a possible D gene (6 bases). CDR3 protein: CASNLTAKGTSQETQYF. The CDR3 DNA follows: TGTGCCAGCAACCTCACGGCCAAGGGGACATCGCAAGAGACCCAGTACTTC.